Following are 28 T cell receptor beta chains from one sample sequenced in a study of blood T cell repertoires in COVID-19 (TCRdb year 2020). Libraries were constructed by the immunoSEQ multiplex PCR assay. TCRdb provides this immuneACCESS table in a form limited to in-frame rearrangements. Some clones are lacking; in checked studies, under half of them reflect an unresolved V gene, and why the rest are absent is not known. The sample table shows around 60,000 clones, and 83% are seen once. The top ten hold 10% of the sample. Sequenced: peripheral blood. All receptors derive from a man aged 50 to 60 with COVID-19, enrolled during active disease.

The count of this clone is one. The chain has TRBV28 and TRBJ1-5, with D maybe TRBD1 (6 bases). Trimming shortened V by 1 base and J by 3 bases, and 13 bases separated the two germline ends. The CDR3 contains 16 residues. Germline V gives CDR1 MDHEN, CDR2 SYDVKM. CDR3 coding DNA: TGTGCCAGCAGTTTATTTCAGGGGCCAACCAATCAGCCCCAGCATTTT. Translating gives CASSLFQGPTNQPQHF.

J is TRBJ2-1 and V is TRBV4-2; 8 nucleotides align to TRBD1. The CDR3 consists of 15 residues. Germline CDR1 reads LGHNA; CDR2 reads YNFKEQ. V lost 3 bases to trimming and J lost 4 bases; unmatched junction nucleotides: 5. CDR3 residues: CASSQTGVQYNEQFF. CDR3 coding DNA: TGTGCCAGCAGCCAGACAGGGGTACAATACAATGAGCAGTTCTTC.

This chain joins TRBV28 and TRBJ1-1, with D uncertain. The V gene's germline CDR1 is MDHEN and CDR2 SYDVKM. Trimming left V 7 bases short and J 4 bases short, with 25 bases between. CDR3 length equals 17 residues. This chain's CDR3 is CASTVGGSSTKSTEAFF. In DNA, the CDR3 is TGTGCCAGCACCGTTGGAGGGTCCTCGACGAAGAGCACTGAAGCTTTCTTT.

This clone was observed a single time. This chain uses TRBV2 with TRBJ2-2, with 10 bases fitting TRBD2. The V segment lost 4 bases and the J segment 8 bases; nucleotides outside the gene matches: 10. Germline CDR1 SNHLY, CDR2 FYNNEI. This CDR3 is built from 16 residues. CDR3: CASSATRSGRAGELFF. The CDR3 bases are TGTGCCAGCAGTGCCACGAGAAGCGGGAGGGCAGGGGAGCTGTTTTTT.

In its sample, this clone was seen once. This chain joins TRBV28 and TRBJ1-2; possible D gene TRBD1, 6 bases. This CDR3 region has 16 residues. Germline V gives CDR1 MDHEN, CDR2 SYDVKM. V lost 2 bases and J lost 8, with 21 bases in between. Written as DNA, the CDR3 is TGTGCCAGCAGTTTAAGATCTGGGGGCTTAGTCGAGGGCTACACCTTC. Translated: CASSLRSGGLVEGYTF.

DNA of the CDR3: TGTGCCAGCAGTCCCAGGGGGGACACCCGGAAAGGGGAGACCCAGTACTTC. Amino acid sequence: CASSPRGDTRKGETQYF. The gene calls are TRBV27 and TRBJ2-5, with a weak D call TRBD1 (7 bases). The germline gives CDR1 MNHEY, CDR2 SMNVEV (reference sequence). V lost 5 bases, J lost 5 bases, and 24 bases lay in between. This CDR3 is 17 amino acids long.

The CDR3 loop reads CASSMWAGQETQYF. DNA of the CDR3: TGTGCCAGTAGTATGTGGGCGGGTCAGGAGACCCAGTACTTC. The J gene is TRBJ2-5, the V gene TRBV19; TRBD2 might be the D (5 bases). Germline V gene lookup returns CDR1 LNHDA and CDR2 SQIVND (reference sequence). Trimming removed 3 bases at V and 5 bases at J, with 13 bases between. The CDR3 is made up of 14 amino acids.

The CDR3: CASSRGLAANTGELFF. For the CDR3, the DNA is TGTGCCAGCTCACGGGGACTAGCGGCAAACACCGGGGAGCTGTTTTTT. V gene TRBV18 combines with J gene TRBJ2-2; 11 positions agree with TRBD2. This CDR3 region has 16 residues. The ends lost 4 bases at V and 2 bases at J; junction bases unmatched: 3. CDR1 is KGHSH, CDR2 LQKENI, per germline.

CDR3 coding DNA: TGTGCCAGCAGCATGCAGGGGCAAGAGACCCAGTACTTC. Its protein is CASSMQGQETQYF. This chain connects TRBV7-3 to TRBJ2-5, with D possibly matching TRBD1 (6 bases). CDR3 size: 13 residues. The V end lost 5 bases, the J end lost 2 bases, and 9 bases lay between the germline ends. The V gene's germline CDR1 is SGHTA and CDR2 FQGTGA.

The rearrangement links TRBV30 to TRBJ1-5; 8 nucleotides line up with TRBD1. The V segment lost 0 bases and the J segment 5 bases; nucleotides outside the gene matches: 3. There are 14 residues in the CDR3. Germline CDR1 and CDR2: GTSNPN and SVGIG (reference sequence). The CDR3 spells CAWSVSGGYQPQHF. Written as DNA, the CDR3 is TGTGCCTGGAGTGTTTCAGGGGGCTATCAGCCCCAGCATTTT.

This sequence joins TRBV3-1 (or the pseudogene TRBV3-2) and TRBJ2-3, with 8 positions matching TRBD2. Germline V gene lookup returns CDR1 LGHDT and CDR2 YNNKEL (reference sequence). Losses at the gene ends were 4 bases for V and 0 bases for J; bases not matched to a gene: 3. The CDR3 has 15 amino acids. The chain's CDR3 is CASSPTSGSTDTQYF. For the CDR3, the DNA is TGTGCCAGCAGCCCAACTAGCGGTAGCACAGATACGCAGTATTTT.

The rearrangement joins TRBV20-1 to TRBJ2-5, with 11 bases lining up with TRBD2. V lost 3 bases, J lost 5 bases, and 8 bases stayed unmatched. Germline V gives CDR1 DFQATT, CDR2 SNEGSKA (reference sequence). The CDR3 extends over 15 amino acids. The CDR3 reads CSASFSGRALETQYF. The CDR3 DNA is TGCAGTGCTAGTTTTAGCGGGAGGGCCTTGGAGACCCAGTACTTC.

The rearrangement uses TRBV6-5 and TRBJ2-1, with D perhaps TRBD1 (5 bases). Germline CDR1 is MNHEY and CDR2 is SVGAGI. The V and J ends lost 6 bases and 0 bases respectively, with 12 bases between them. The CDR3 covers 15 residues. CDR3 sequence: CASRVGASSYNEQFF. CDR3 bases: TGTGCCAGCAGAGTTGGGGCCAGCTCCTACAATGAGCAGTTCTTC.

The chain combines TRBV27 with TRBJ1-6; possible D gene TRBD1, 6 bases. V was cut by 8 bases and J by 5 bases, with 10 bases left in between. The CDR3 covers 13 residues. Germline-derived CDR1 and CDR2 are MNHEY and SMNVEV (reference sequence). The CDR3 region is CASQGYDNSPLHF. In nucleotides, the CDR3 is TGTGCCAGCCAGGGGTACGATAATTCACCCCTCCACTTT.

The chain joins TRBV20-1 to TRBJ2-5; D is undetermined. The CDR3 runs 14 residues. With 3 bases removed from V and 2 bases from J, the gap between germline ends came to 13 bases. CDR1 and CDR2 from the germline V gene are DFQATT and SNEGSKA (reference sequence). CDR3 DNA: TGCAGTGCTAGTAGAGGTCTCCTACAAGAGACCCAGTACTTC. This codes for CSASRGLLQETQYF.

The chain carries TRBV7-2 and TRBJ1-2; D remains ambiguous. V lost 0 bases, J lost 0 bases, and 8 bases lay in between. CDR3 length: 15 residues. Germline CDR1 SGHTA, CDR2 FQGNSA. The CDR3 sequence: CASSLATTANYGYTF. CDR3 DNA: TGTGCCAGCAGCTTAGCGACTACAGCTAACTATGGCTACACCTTC.

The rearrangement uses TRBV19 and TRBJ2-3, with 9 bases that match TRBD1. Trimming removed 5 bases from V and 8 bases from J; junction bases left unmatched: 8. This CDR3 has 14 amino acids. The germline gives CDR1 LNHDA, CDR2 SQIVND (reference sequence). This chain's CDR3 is CASSPGTGFGTQYF. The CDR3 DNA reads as TGTGCCAGTAGTCCCGGGACAGGGTTTGGTACGCAGTATTTT.

CDR3 sequence reads: CASSLAGTDLYGYTF. DNA for the CDR3: TGTGCCAGCAGCTTGGCCGGGACAGACCTCTATGGCTACACCTTC. V usage is TRBV5-5 and J usage is TRBJ1-2, with 7 bases aligning to TRBD1. Germline CDR1 is SGHKS and CDR2 is YYEKEE (reference sequence). Losses at the gene ends were 0 bases for V and 4 bases for J; bases not matched to a gene: 6. There are 15 residues in the CDR3.

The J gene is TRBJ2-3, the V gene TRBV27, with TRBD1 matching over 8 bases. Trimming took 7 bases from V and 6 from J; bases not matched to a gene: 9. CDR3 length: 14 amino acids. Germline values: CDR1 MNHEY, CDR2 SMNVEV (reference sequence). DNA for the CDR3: TGTGCCAGCACCCCCTCAGGGGGCCCTGATACGCAGTATTTT. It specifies CASTPSGGPDTQYF.

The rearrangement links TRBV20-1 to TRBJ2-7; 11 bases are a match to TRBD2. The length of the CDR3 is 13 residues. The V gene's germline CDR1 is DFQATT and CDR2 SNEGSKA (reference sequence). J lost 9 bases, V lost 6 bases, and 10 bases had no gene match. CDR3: CSASLAGGYRQYF. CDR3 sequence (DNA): TGCAGTGCCAGTCTAGCGGGAGGCTACAGGCAGTACTTC.

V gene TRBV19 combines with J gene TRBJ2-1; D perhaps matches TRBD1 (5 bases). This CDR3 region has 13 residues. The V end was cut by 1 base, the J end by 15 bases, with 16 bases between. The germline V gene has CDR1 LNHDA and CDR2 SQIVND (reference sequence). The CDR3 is CASSIVAWGPLFF. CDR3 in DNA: TGTGCCAGTAGTATAGTTGCGTGGGGCCCCTTGTTCTTC.

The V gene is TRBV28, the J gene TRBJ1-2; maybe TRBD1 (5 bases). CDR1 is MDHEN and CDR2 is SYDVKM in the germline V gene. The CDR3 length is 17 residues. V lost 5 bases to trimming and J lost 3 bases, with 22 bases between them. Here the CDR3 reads CASSPRGLGRGDYGYTF. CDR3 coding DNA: TGTGCCAGCAGTCCCAGAGGACTAGGGCGGGGGGACTATGGCTACACCTTC.

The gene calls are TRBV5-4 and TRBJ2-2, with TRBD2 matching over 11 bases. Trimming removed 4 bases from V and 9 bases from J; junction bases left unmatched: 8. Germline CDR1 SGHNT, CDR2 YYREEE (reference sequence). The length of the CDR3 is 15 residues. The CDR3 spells CASSRGTSGGRELFF. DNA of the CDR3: TGTGCCAGCAGCCGCGGGACTAGCGGAGGACGGGAGCTGTTTTTT. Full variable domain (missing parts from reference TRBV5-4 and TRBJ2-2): ETGVTQSPTHLIKTRGQQVTLRCSSQSGHNTVSWYQQALGQGPQFIFQYYREEENGRGNFPPRFSGLQFPNYSSELNVNALELDDSALYLCASSRGTSGGRELFFGEGSRLTVL.

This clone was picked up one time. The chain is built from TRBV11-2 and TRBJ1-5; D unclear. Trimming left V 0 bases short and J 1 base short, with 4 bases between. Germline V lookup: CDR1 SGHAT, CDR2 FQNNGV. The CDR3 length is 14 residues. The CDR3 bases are TGTGCCAGCAGCTTAGATCAGAGCAATCAGCCCCAGCATTTT. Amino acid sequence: CASSLDQSNQPQHF.

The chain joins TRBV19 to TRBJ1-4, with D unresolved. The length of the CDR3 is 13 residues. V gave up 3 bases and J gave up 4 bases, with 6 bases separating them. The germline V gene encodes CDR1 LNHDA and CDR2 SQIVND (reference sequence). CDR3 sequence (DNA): TGTGCCAGTAGTATCGGGTATAATGAAAAACTGTTTTTT. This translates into CASSIGYNEKLFF.

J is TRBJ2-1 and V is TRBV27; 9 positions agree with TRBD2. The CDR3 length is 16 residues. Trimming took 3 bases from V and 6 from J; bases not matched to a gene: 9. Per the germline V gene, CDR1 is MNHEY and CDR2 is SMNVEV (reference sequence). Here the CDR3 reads CASSFFGREGGNEQFF. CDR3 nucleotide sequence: TGTGCCAGCAGTTTTTTCGGGCGGGAGGGCGGCAATGAGCAGTTCTTC.

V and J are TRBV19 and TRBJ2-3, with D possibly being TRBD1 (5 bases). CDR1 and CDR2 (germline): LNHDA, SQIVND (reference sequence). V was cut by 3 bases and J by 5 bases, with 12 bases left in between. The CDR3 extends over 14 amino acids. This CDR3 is CASSIQGLVDTQYF. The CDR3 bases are TGTGCCAGTAGTATCCAGGGCTTAGTAGATACGCAGTATTTT.

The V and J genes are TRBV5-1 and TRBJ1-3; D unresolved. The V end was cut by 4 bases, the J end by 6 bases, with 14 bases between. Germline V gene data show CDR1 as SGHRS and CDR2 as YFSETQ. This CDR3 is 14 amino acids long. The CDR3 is CASSAAGEKNTIYF. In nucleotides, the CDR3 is TGCGCCAGCAGCGCGGCGGGAGAAAAAAACACCATATATTTT.